These T cell receptor beta chains were read from a single sample in a study of T-cell memory formation after mild COVID-19. Each CDR3 protein gets one entry after TCRdb re-called the 5' RACE reads with MiXCR. The repertoire holds 120,000 to 150,000 distinct CDR3 sequences, with roughly 21% as singletons. What was sequenced was PBMCs or a T cell subset sorted from them (not recorded which). Every receptor here comes from an adult woman who had mild COVID-19 (a few samples of this study predate the infection). Cell type and time point are not known. Both conserved end residues are trimmed from each CDR3.

j_call v_call cdr3_aa
TRBJ2-1 TRBV7-2 ASSPGQYNEQF
TRBJ2-3 TRBV7-9 ASSLTDLTDTQY
TRBJ2-1 TRBV20-1 SANKRNEQF
TRBJ1-2 TRBV12-3/TRBV12-4 ASSTGQGARGYT
TRBJ1-2 TRBV3-1 ASSQDGRQGERYGYT
TRBJ2-1 TRBV12-3/TRBV12-4 ASSSAASGDNEQF
TRBJ2-3 TRBV3-1 ASSQRGLAEVSDTQY
TRBJ2-5 TRBV20-1 SAPRRGQETQY
TRBJ2-5 TRBV18 ASSPRTGWETQY
TRBJ1-2 TRBV10-3 AISIPGRPNYGYT
TRBJ2-3 TRBV11-3 ASSPPGPAGTDTQY
TRBJ2-2 TRBV10-3 AISEGRASNTGELF
TRBJ2-1 TRBV5-1 ASSLASGRAGSYNEQF
TRBJ1-1 TRBV3-1 ASSHLTGGRTEAF
TRBJ1-1 TRBV19 ASTLSGVNTEAF
TRBJ2-2 TRBV11-2 ASSLEGSTGELF
TRBJ2-1 TRBV5-1 ASSFRQGGSYNEQF
TRBJ2-5 TRBV12-3/TRBV12-4 ASTPRQTFQETQY
TRBJ1-6 TRBV7-9 ASRAGTGVGSPLH
TRBJ2-5 TRBV19 ASSPGRGYQETQY
TRBJ1-1 TRBV7-2 ASSLLGHTEAF
TRBJ1-1 TRBV12-3/TRBV12-4 ASSLKDRGVAF
TRBJ2-1 TRBV7-2 ASSVGNRYNEQF
TRBJ2-7 TRBV15 ATSSEQGSSVHEQY
TRBJ2-4 TRBV20-1 SASNPVTSQNIQY
TRBJ1-1 TRBV5-5 ASSLYGRNTEAF
TRBJ1-1 TRBV30 AWSVNRGTEAF
TRBJ2-7 TRBV5-1 ASSSDYPGRHEQY
TRBJ2-7 TRBV24-1 ATSEHPGSSYEQY
TRBJ2-4 TRBV7-2 ASSLNLAKNIQY
TRBJ2-7 TRBV25-1 ASSSTGATYEQY
TRBJ1-6 TRBV18 ASQRVLDSPLH